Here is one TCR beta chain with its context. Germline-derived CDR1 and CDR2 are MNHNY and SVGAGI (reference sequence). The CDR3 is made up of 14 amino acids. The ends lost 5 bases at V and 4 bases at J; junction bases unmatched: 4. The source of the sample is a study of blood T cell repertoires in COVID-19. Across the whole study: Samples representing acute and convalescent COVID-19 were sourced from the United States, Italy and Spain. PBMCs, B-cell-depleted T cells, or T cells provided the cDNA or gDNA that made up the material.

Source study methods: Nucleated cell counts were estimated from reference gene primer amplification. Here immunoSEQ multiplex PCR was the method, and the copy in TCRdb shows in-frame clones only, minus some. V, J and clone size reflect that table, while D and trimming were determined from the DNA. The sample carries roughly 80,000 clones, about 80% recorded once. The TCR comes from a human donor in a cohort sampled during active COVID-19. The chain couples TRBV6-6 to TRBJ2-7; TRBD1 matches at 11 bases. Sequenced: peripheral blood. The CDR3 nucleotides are TGTGCCAGCAGTCACGGACAGGGGGCTTACGAGCAGTACTTC. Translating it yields CASSHGQGAYEQYF.